The 20 T cell receptor beta chains below all came from one sample that was sequenced in a study of blood T cells in healthy people across ages (dated by TCRdb to 2013 to 2016). Library preparation used 5' RACE. These reads were obtained on an Illumina HiSeq 2500. The second PCR ran for about 6 to 12 cycles and used a J-beta primer mix along with a sample-barcoded 5' primer. Through fastp at Q25 and MiXCR, TCRdb rebuilt clones from the public reads, retaining in-frame beta chains. A single entry per CDR3 protein holds the most common genes and DNA from its merged rows. Here the sample has about 930,000 distinct CDR3 sequences; about 28% occur a single time. Roughly a tenth of the sample goes to the ten largest clones. The same specimen was also included in a second study, on T cells of mothers and their children.

Sequenced material: blood. The receptor set was obtained from a woman aged 40 to 49 in good health.

This clonotype was recorded many times. This chain links TRBV14 with TRBJ2-7; possibly TRBD1 for D (6 bases). Deletions cut 0 bases from V and 1 base from J, with 13 bases between. The germline gives CDR1 SGHDN, CDR2 FVKESK. This CDR3 contains 16 residues. CDR3 sequence reads: CASSQDNPTGSYEQYF. The CDR3 nucleotides read TGTGCCAGCAGCCAAGATAACCCGACAGGATCCTACGAGCAGTACTTC.

The chain couples TRBV6-5 to TRBJ1-1; the D gene is possibly TRBD1 (5 bases). V shed 0 bases and J shed 0 bases, with 8 bases lying between them. This CDR3 has 15 residues. The germline V gene encodes CDR1 MNHEY and CDR2 SVGAGI. CDR3 region: CASSYSSGLNTEAFF. The CDR3 nucleotides are TGTGCCAGCAGTTACTCCTCAGGGTTGAACACTGAAGCTTTCTTT.

The chain combines TRBV7-9 with TRBJ1-1, with D possibly matching TRBD1 (5 bases). The CDR3 consists of 14 residues. CDR1 and CDR2 (germline): SEHNR, FQNEAQ (reference sequence). The V gene lost 2 bases and the J gene lost 4 bases, with 11 bases spanning the gap. The chain's CDR3 is CASSLKGAVTEAFF. The CDR3 DNA follows: TGTGCCAGCAGCTTAAAAGGGGCTGTCACTGAAGCTTTCTTT. The full variable domain, in which reference TRBV7-9 and TRBJ1-1 provide the parts outside the CDR3, is DTGVSQNPRHKITKRGQNVTFRCDPISEHNRLYWYRQTLGQGPEFLTYFQNEAQLEKSRLLSDRFSAERPKGSFSTLEIQRTEQGDSAMYLCASSLKGAVTEAFFGQGTRLTVV.

The sample holds many counts of this clonotype. The chain has TRBV11-2 and TRBJ2-5; D is unclear. The ends were cut back, 5 bases at V and 5 bases at J, with 12 bases in the middle. The CDR3 runs to 13 residues. Per germline, CDR1 SGHAT and CDR2 FQNNGV. The CDR3 loop is CASSPSTGETQYF. CDR3 nucleotides: TGTGCCAGCAGCCCCTCCACTGGTGAGACCCAGTACTTC.

This clonotype occurred a few times. V gene TRBV27 combines with J gene TRBJ2-1, with D possibly being TRBD1 or TRBD2 (7 bases each). The CDR3 has 18 amino acids. Germline CDR1 and CDR2: MNHEY and SMNVEV (reference sequence). The V end was cut by 5 bases, the J end by 4 bases, with 24 bases between. CDR3 region: CASSPSVSRGEGYNEQFF. The CDR3 nucleotides read TGTGCCAGCAGTCCCTCGGTTAGCAGGGGGGAGGGGTACAATGAGCAGTTCTTC.

The chain joins TRBV7-9 to TRBJ2-2, with TRBD1 matching over 8 bases. This CDR3 region has 16 residues. Germline values: CDR1 SEHNR, CDR2 FQNEAQ (reference sequence). The J segment lost 2 bases and the V segment lost 5 bases, leaving 7 bases of the junction unmatched. DNA of the CDR3: TGTGCCAGCAGCGATGGAGCAGGGGGCAACACCGGGGAGCTGTTTTTT. Protein product: CASSDGAGGNTGELFF.

The J gene is TRBJ1-3, the V gene TRBV20-1; maybe TRBD1 (6 bases). Germline CDR1 DFQATT, CDR2 SNEGSKA (reference sequence). CDR3 length equals 17 residues. Trimming removed 3 bases from V and 0 bases from J, with 18 bases in between. The CDR3 DNA reads as TGCAGTGCTAGTCCTCGGGACAAGCGAATCTCTGGAAACACCATATATTTT. The encoded protein is CSASPRDKRISGNTIYF.

This clonotype was detected a few times. This chain joins TRBV7-2 and TRBJ1-2, with D hard to call. Trimming pared 1 base from V and 1 base from J, leaving 16 bases between. The length of the CDR3 is 17 residues. Germline V gene data show CDR1 as SGHTA and CDR2 as FQGNSA. CDR3: CASSLDLGVRNNYGYTF. DNA for the CDR3: TGTGCCAGCAGCTTAGATCTTGGGGTCAGAAATAACTATGGCTACACCTTC.

The chain recombines TRBV6-5 with TRBJ1-1; D may be TRBD1 (5 bases). Trimming took off 4 bases at V and 5 bases at J, with 8 bases between the two ends. CDR3 length: 12 amino acids. Germline values: CDR1 MNHEY, CDR2 SVGAGI. CDR3 sequence (DNA): TGTGCCAGCAGTTCAGGGACGACTGAAGCTTTCTTT. It yields the protein CASSSGTTEAFF.

The chain recombines TRBV5-6 with TRBJ2-1; D is possibly TRBD1 or TRBD2 (6 bases each). Germline V lookup: CDR1 SGHDT, CDR2 YYEEEE. The V and J ends lost 1 base and 10 bases respectively, with 12 bases between them. The CDR3 extends over 13 amino acids. The CDR3 nucleotides are TGTGCCAGCAGCTTGTTCCGGGGGCAAGAGCAGTTCTTC. This encodes CASSLFRGQEQFF.

V gene TRBV4-3 combines with J gene TRBJ1-2, with a tentative D call TRBD1 (5 bases). The CDR3 consists of 15 residues. Between the trimmed V and J ends, which lost 0 bases and 4 bases, there was a span of 12 bases. CDR1 is LGHNA and CDR2 is YSLEER in the germline V gene. This chain's CDR3 is CASSQDLRDGYGYTF. The CDR3, as DNA: TGCGCCAGCAGCCAAGATCTCAGGGATGGCTATGGCTACACCTTC.

This chain uses TRBV6-6 with TRBJ2-7; TRBD1 is a possible D gene (6 bases). Germline V gene data show CDR1 as MNHNY and CDR2 as SVGAGI (reference sequence). V was clipped by 6 bases and J by 2 bases, with 23 bases between them. The CDR3 sequence is 17 residues long. The CDR3 sequence is CASRSGRGGSHTYEQYF. DNA for the CDR3: TGTGCCAGCAGATCAGGACGAGGGGGAAGTCACACCTACGAGCAGTACTTC.

This sequence joins TRBV5-1 and TRBJ1-6, with D maybe TRBD1 (6 bases). The length of the CDR3 is 15 residues. Trimming removed 0 bases from V and 9 bases from J, with 13 bases in between. The germline V gene encodes CDR1 SGHRS and CDR2 YFSETQ. For the CDR3, the DNA is TGCGCCAGCAGCTTGGAACAGGGCACCGGTTCACCCCTCCACTTT. This codes for CASSLEQGTGSPLHF. Based on the CDR3 plus reference TRBV5-1 and TRBJ1-6, the full variable domain is KAGVTQTPRYLIKTRGQQVTLSCSPISGHRSVSWYQQTPGQGLQFLFEYFSETQRNKGNFPGRFSGRQFSNSRSEMNVSTLELGDSALYLCASSLEQGTGSPLHFGNGTRLTVT.

Note on this clonotype: A read error is possible here, since a much larger clone lies one base away. The rearrangement uses TRBV7-2 and TRBJ2-3; 7 bases align to TRBD2. The CDR3 is 15 residues long. The J segment lost 2 bases and the V segment lost 3 bases, leaving 5 bases of the junction unmatched. From germline, CDR1 is SGHTA and CDR2 FQGNSA. CDR3 protein: CASSFGAGTTDTQYF. CDR3 bases: TGTGCCAGCAGCTTTGGAGCGGGGACCACAGATACGCAGTATTTT. Combining the CDR3 with reference TRBV7-2 and TRBJ2-3 gives the whole variable domain GAGVSQSPSNKVTEKGKDVELRCDPISGHTALYWYRQSLGQGLEFLIYFQGNSAPDKSGLPSDRFSAERTGGSVSTLTIQRTQQEDSAVYLCASSFGAGTTDTQYFGPGTRLTVL.

At least ten counts were recorded for this clonotype. The chain uses TRBV6-2 or TRBV6-3 and TRBJ2-3, with D perhaps matching TRBD2 (5 bases). Germline V gene lookup returns CDR1 MNHEY and CDR2 SVGEGT. V lost 6 bases to trimming and J lost 7 bases, with 14 bases between them. The CDR3 is 13 residues long. This CDR3 reads CASSNQRANTQYF. The CDR3 coding sequence is TGTGCCAGCAGCAACCAGAGGGCCAATACGCAGTATTTT.

This clonotype was found a few times. This sequence joins TRBV7-2 and TRBJ1-2, with unresolved D. Germline-derived CDR1 and CDR2 are SGHTA and FQGNSA. The germline V and J ends were trimmed by 2 bases and 3 bases, with 7 bases remaining between them. The CDR3 length is 13 residues. The CDR3 DNA reads TGTGCCAGCAGCTTACCAGGTTACTATGGCTACACCTTC. Its protein product is CASSLPGYYGYTF.

The V and J genes are TRBV3-1 and TRBJ2-5; TRBD1 matches at 7 bases. The germline gives CDR1 LGHDT, CDR2 YNNKEL (reference sequence). The V segment lost 3 bases and the J segment 0 bases; nucleotides outside the gene matches: 4. The CDR3 sequence is 15 residues long. CDR3 nucleotide sequence: TGTGCCAGCAGCCAGTACGACAGGGACCAAGAGACCCAGTACTTC. Protein sequence: CASSQYDRDQETQYF.

The chain couples TRBV20-1 to TRBJ2-3; D perhaps matches TRBD2 (6 bases). V shed 3 bases and J shed 4 bases, with 23 bases lying between them. The CDR3 loop spans 17 amino acids. CDR1 is DFQATT and CDR2 is SNEGSKA in the germline V gene (reference sequence). CDR3 protein: CSASPPQGLSYSDTQYF. The CDR3 bases are TGCAGTGCTAGCCCACCTCAGGGACTTAGTTACTCAGATACGCAGTATTTT.

For this clonotype: At one end the junction does not follow the germline gene, possibly because of a read error. CDR3 coding DNA: TGTGCCAGCGGTTTTTCCGAGGGTGAGCAGTTCTTC. Protein sequence: CASGFSEGEQFF. The V and J genes are TRBV28 and TRBJ2-1; perhaps TRBD2 as D (5 bases). CDR1 and CDR2 from the germline V gene are MDHEN and SYDVKM. The CDR3 is 12 residues long.

The V gene is TRBV27, the J gene TRBJ1-2, with 8 positions matching TRBD1. The CDR3 length is 13 residues. Germline V gene sequence: CDR1 MNHEY, CDR2 SMNVEV (reference sequence). Losses at the gene ends were 8 bases for V and 4 bases for J; bases not matched to a gene: 6. The CDR3, as DNA: TGTGCCAGCGGTGTCGGACAGGGCTATGGCTACACCTTC. This codes for CASGVGQGYGYTF.